The 2 T cell receptor beta chains below were found in one sample sequenced in a study of T-cell reconstitution after alpha-beta-depleted transplantation in children. Researchers prepared the TCRbeta library using unique molecular identifiers, the study reports. MiXCR was run by TCRdb on the PCR reads, yielding one entry per CDR3 protein. The sample records 250,000 to 300,000 distinct CDR3 sequences, roughly 9.5% being singletons. Sequences were derived from PBMCs from the stem cell graft donor, sampled from the stem cell graft. The receptors were gathered from a human donor who donated a stem cell graft to a child with SCID.

The chain links TRBV12-3 or TRBV12-4 to TRBJ1-5, with D unresolved. The V end was cut by 3 bases, the J end by 15 bases, with 15 bases between. The CDR3 extends over 12 amino acids. CDR3 coding DNA: TGTGCCAGCAGTTTGGGTAAGGGAGAGGGGCATTTT. This translates into CASSLGKGEGHF.

The chain joins TRBV20-1 to TRBJ2-7; D remains unclear. V was pared by 0 bases and J by 6 bases, with 12 bases between. This CDR3 region has 13 residues. The germline V gene has CDR1 DFQATT and CDR2 SNEGSKA (reference sequence). The CDR3 sequence: CSARDRLYAEQYF. The CDR3 coding sequence is TGCAGTGCTAGAGACAGACTCTACGCCGAGCAGTACTTC.